The entry below describes one T cell receptor (beta chain). The V and J ends lost 1 base and 3 bases respectively, with 16 bases between them. Germline V gene sequence: CDR1 SGHAT, CDR2 FQDESV (reference sequence). The CDR3 runs to 16 residues. Sequencing was performed with immunoSEQ multiplex PCR; in TCRdb, only in-frame clones are kept and a portion is missing. The sample records around 110,000 clones, over 90% being singletons. The data belong to a study of control samples from healthy donors and cancer patients. The chain uses TRBV11-1 and TRBJ2-7; D possibly corresponds to TRBD2 (6 bases). The TCR was taken from a man aged 25-45 years in good health. The specimen was blood. The CDR3 reads CASSLGYSGPNYEQYF. The CDR3 DNA follows: TGTGCCAGCAGCTTAGGGTATAGCGGTCCTAACTACGAGCAGTACTTC.